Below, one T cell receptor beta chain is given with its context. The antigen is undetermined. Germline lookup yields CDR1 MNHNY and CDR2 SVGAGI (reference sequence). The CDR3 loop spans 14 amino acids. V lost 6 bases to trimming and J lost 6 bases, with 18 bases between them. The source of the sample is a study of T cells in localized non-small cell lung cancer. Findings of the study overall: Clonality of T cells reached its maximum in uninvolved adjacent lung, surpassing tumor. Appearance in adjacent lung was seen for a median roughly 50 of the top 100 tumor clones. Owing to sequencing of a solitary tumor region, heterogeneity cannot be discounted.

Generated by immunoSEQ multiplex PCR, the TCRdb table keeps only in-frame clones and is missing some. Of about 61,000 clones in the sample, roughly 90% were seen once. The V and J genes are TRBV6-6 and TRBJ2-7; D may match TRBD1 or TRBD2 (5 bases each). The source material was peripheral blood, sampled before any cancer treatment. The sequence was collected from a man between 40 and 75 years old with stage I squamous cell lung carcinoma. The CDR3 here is CASRPPGLYGEQYF. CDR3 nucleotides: TGTGCCAGCAGACCTCCGGGGCTGTACGGCGAGCAGTACTTC.